This TCR beta chain was captured by sequencing in a study of esophageal squamous cell carcinoma under preoperative chemotherapy. Regarding the study as a whole: Post-treatment tumor-infiltrating lymphocytes appeared partly derived from peripheral T cells migrating into the tumor.

This clonotype was detected many times. Its antigen is not known. The CDR3 is made up of 13 amino acids. Germline CDR1 MNHNS, CDR2 SASEGT. In TCRdb, the PCR reads were re-called with MiXCR into one record per CDR3 protein. The data show 30,000 to 35,000 distinct CDR3 sequences, with around half seen just once and 20% to 25% held by the top ten. Time point: after preoperative PTX-NDP chemotherapy. Before surgery, patients were given preoperative paclitaxel-nedaplatin chemotherapy. The TCR was taken from a human donor with esophageal squamous cell carcinoma. The donor label of this sample is uncertain. This sample was obtained from a patient given preoperative chemotherapy. The chain combines TRBV6-1 with TRBJ2-1; a possible D gene is TRBD2 (6 bases). CDR3 protein: CASSLAGRNEQFF. The DNA of the CDR3 is TGTGCTAGCTCCCTCGCCGGGAGAAATGAGCAGTTCTTC.